A selection of T cell receptor beta chains follows, all from one sample in a study of CD4 and CD8 cells across lung adenocarcinoma regions. Using its own MiXCR run on the PCR reads, TCRdb lists one record per CDR3 protein. Of 7,500 to 10,000 distinct CDR3 sequences listed, 40% to 55% were seen once; the top ten hold approximately 17%. Sequencing was done on a sample of CD4+ T cells from the margin of a lung tumor. The receptors were sampled from a male donor with lung adenocarcinoma. The CD4 and CD8 labels of this study may be unreliable. CDR3s include the opening cysteine and the closing phenylalanine or tryptophan. The order of the fields is V gene, clone size, D gene, J gene, CDR3 protein, CDR3 DNA. The D gene is left open where the match is weak. Clone size, where shown, is once, few, many, or a class for clones that have expanded.

TRBV6-1	large	-	TRBJ2-6	CASSEGDSGANVLTF	TGTGCCAGCAGTGAAGGCGATTCTGGGGCCAACGTCCTGACTTTC
TRBV6-1	few	-	TRBJ2-4	CASSAAGRARTKNIQYF	TGTGCCAGCAGTGCAGCCGGACGAGCTAGGACCAAAAACATTCAGTACTTC
TRBV6-1	medium-sized	TRBD1	TRBJ1-2	CASSLTGNYGYTF	TGTGCCAGCAGTCTGACAGGGAACTATGGCTACACCTTC
TRBV5-3	many	-	TRBJ2-1	CARTSRGAPLYYNEQFF	TGTGCCAGAACCTCAAGGGGGGCCCCCCTTTATTACAATGAGCAGTTCTTC
TRBV6-5	-	-	TRBJ2-1	CASSLAPPSYNEQFF	TGTGCCAGCAGCTTAGCGCCGCCCTCCTACAATGAGCAGTTCTTC
TRBV7-6	medium-sized	-	TRBJ1-1	CASSLTRSTGAGTEAFF	TGTGCCAGCAGCTTAACTCGCTCGACAGGAGCAGGCACTGAAGCTTTCTTT
TRBV15	-	-	TRBJ1-2	CATSQGNYGYTF	TGTGCCACCAGCCAAGGGAACTATGGCTACACCTTC
TRBV6-1	-	TRBD1	TRBJ2-2	CASSPGTGGFLGGELFF	TGTGCCAGCAGCCCCGGGACAGGGGGCTTTCTGGGCGGGGAGCTGTTTTTT
TRBV6-1	-	-	TRBJ1-5	CASTGWDNQPQHF	TGTGCCAGCACTGGTTGGGACAATCAGCCCCAGCATTTT
TRBV7-2	-	-	TRBJ2-5	CAGRGGRDQETQYF	TGTGCGGGCCGCGGGGGCCGGGACCAAGAGACCCAGTACTTC
TRBV10-3	few	-	TRBJ2-7	CAISDIQGLLYEQYF	TGTGCCATCAGTGACATACAGGGTCTTCTCTACGAGCAGTACTTC
TRBV6-5	-	TRBD2	TRBJ2-4	CASSSSGLAGRRAKDTQYF	TGTGCCAGCAGTTCCAGCGGACTAGCGGGGCGGCGAGCCAAAGATACGCAGTACTTC
TRBV5-1	-	TRBD2	TRBJ2-1	CASSLLPSGSMLGNEQFF	TGCGCCAGCAGCTTGCTTCCTAGCGGGAGTATGTTGGGGAATGAGCAGTTCTTC
TRBV10-3	-	-	TRBJ2-1	CAISGNIRNEQFF	TGTGCCATCAGCGGGAATATTAGGAATGAGCAGTTCTTC
TRBV3-1	-	-	TRBJ2-5	CASSIGRFQETQYF	TGTGCCAGCAGCATCGGACGGTTTCAAGAGACCCAGTACTTC
TRBV30	few	-	TRBJ1-3	CAWNTGSGNTIYF	TGTGCCTGGAATACAGGCTCTGGAAACACCATATATTTT
TRBV4-1	medium-sized	-	TRBJ2-3	CASSQALRSGSTQYF	TGCGCCAGCAGCCAAGCTCTTCGTAGCGGCAGTACGCAGTATTTT
TRBV10-3	-	TRBD1	TRBJ2-2	CGRQAANTGAQFF	TGTGGCCGCCAGGCTGCGAACACAGGGGCGCAGTTTTTT
TRBV4-1	-	-	TRBJ1-2	CASSAISQDYTF	TGCGCCAGCAGCGCTATTAGCCAGGACTACACCTTC
TRBV7-8	-	TRBD1	TRBJ1-4	CASSLVTGAIEKLFF	TGTGCCAGCAGCTTAGTGACAGGGGCGATTGAAAAACTGTTTTTT
TRBV10-1	-	TRBD2	TRBJ2-5	CASAGGGTQETQYF	TGCGCCAGCGCTGGCGGGGGGACTCAAGAGACCCAGTACTTC
TRBV6-2/TRBV6-3	medium-sized	-	TRBJ2-5	CASRKETQYF	TGTGCCAGCAGAAAAGAGACCCAGTACTTC
TRBV6-1	-	-	TRBJ2-4	CACSDAGLWAKNTQYF	TGTGCGTGCAGTGACGCGGGGCTTTGGGCCAAAAACACTCAGTACTTC
TRBV10-3	-	-	TRBJ2-3	CGVSDEDTQYF	TGTGGGGTCAGTGACGAAGATACGCAGTATTTT
TRBV6-1	-	-	TRBJ2-1	CASSEGCANNDEQFF	TGTGCCAGCAGTGAAGGGTGTGCGAACAACGATGAGCAGTTTTTC
TRBV9	-	TRBD1	TRBJ2-1	CASSESGTGGLEQFF	TGTGCCAGCAGCGAATCCGGGACAGGGGGCCTTGAGCAGTTCTTC
TRBV6-1	few	-	TRBJ2-5	CASSERDTETQYF	TGTGCCAGCAGTGAACGGGACACTGAGACCCAGTACTTC
TRBV6-5	many	-	TRBJ1-1	CASSYSMRGRAFF	TGTGCCAGCAGTTACTCGATGAGGGGGAGGGCTTTCTTT
TRBV6-4	-	TRBD2	TRBJ2-3	CASSELAGGRTDTQYF	TGTGCCAGCAGTGAGCTAGCGGGGGGTCGCACAGATACGCAGTATTTT
TRBV10-1	few	-	TRBJ2-7	CASGIRVVTGPYEQYF	TGCGCCAGCGGCATCCGGGTCGTGACAGGCCCCTACGAGCAGTACTTC
TRBV6-1	-	-	TRBJ2-6	CASSSPSQDSGANVQYF	TGTGCCAGCAGCAGTCCCTCACAGGACTCTGGGGCCAACGTCCAGTATTTC
TRBV6-1	-	-	TRBJ2-2	CASSETRELFF	TGTGCCAGCAGTGAAACGCGGGAGCTGTTTTTT
TRBV6-1	few	-	TRBJ1-2	CASEGRQRQGYTF	TGTGCCAGCGAGGGCAGGCAAAGGCAAGGCTACACCTTC
TRBV6-5	-	TRBD1	TRBJ2-2	CASSFDRGGWGLFF	TGTGCCAGCAGTTTCGACAGGGGTGGATGGGGGCTGTTTTTT
TRBV6-5	many	-	TRBJ1-3	CASSSSSYTIYF	TGTGCCAGCAGTTCATCATCGTACACCATATATTTT
TRBV6-5	-	-	TRBJ2-3	CASSSTPTNTQYF	TGTGCCAGCAGTTCTACCCCCACAAATACGCAGTATTTT
TRBV6-1	many	-	TRBJ1-1	CASGPLRNTEAFF	TGTGCCAGCGGTCCTCTCAGAAACACTGAAGCTTTCTTT
TRBV6-1	-	-	TRBJ2-2	CASSPIRVNTGELFF	TGTGCCAGCAGTCCAATCAGGGTGAACACCGGGGAGCTGTTTTTT
TRBV27	-	TRBD1	TRBJ2-5	CASSSDREQTQYF	TGTGCCAGCAGTTCAGACAGGGAGCAGACCCAGTACTTC
TRBV7-6	-	-	TRBJ2-5	CASSVVLGERDQETQYF	TGTGCCAGCAGCGTGGTCCTCGGGGAGCGTGACCAAGAGACGCAGTACTTC
TRBV6-1	-	-	TRBJ2-1	CASSRSGRGGNEQFF	TGTGCCAGCAGTAGATCAGGGAGAGGGGGCAATGAGCAGTTCTTC
TRBV27	-	-	TRBJ2-5	CASSLSPTGVETQYF	TGTGCCAGCAGTTTATCTCCCACGGGTGTGGAGACCCAGTACTTC
TRBV6-1	-	-	TRBJ2-4	CASTGVCAKNIQYF	TGTGCCAGCACGGGGGTGTGTGCCAAAAACATTCAGTACTTC
TRBV7-6	many	-	TRBJ2-1	CASSLNFGQRPYNEQFF	TGTGCCAGCAGCCTGAATTTCGGACAGCGACCCTACAATGAGCAGTTCTTC
TRBV28	-	TRBD2	TRBJ2-1	CASSPLGASGRDNEQFF	TGTGCCAGCAGTCCCCTCGGGGCTAGCGGGAGAGACAATGAGCAGTTCTTC
TRBV27	medium-sized	TRBD2	TRBJ2-1	CASRMGGSYNEQFF	TGTGCCAGCAGAATGGGGGGGTCCTACAATGAGCAGTTCTTC
TRBV6-1	large	-	TRBJ1-2	CASRSGLDYGYTF	TGTGCCAGCAGGTCAGGGCTTGACTATGGCTACACCTTC
TRBV30	many	TRBD2	TRBJ2-3	CAWSVPSGGASDTQYF	TGTGCCTGGAGTGTACCTAGCGGGGGGGCGAGTGATACGCAGTATTTT
TRBV10-3	-	-	TRBJ2-5	CAGGEGGGEQDTQYF	TGTGCCGGGGGTGAGGGGGGCGGGGAGCAAGATACCCAGTACTTC
TRBV20-1	many	TRBD2	TRBJ2-5	CSARGSSGQETQYF	TGCAGTGCTAGAGGGTCTAGCGGCCAAGAGACCCAGTACTTC
TRBV6-5	-	-	TRBJ2-7	CASSYLIYEQYF	TGTGCCAGCAGTTACTTGATCTACGAGCAGTACTTC
TRBV12-3/TRBV12-4	-	-	TRBJ2-5	CASSLAGSETQYF	TGTGCCAGCAGTTTAGCGGGCTCAGAGACCCAGTACTTC
TRBV6-1	-	-	TRBJ2-4	CASSEGHGGRDKDIQYF	TGTGCCAGCAGTGAGGGGCACGGGGGCCGTGACAAAGACATTCAGTACTTC
TRBV7-2	medium-sized	-	TRBJ2-5	CASSPQGETQYF	TGTGCCAGCAGCCCCCAGGGTGAGACCCAGTACTTC
TRBV7-2	many	TRBD1	TRBJ1-3	CASRGTGSGNTIYF	TGTGCCAGCAGAGGGACAGGCTCTGGAAACACCATATATTTT